The text below deals with one T cell receptor (beta chain). Its antigen is currently unknown. The V gene's germline CDR1 is KGHDR and CDR2 SFDVKD. V lost 5 bases and J lost 2; bases outside the gene matches: 3. The CDR3 is 14 amino acids. These data originate in a study of early T cells in non-severe SARS-CoV-2 infection. Study-wide results and limits: CD4 and private specificities were missed by VDJdb matching, which favored anti-spike CD8 responses.

As part of library construction, unique molecular identifiers were attached to individual cDNA molecules. TCRdb fed the 5' RACE reads into MiXCR, producing one record per CDR3 protein. The sample contains 70,000 to 75,000 distinct CDR3 sequences, 12% of which appear only once. Sequencing was done on a sample of whole blood. The J gene is TRBJ2-5, the V gene TRBV24-1; 8 bases are a match to TRBD2. The TCR originated in an adult who was a healthcare worker with PCR-confirmed SARS-CoV-2 infection or an uninfected control (not recorded which). CDR3 residues: CATSATGGQETQYF. In nucleotides, the CDR3 is TGTGCCACCAGTGCGACGGGAGGGCAAGAGACCCAGTACTTC.